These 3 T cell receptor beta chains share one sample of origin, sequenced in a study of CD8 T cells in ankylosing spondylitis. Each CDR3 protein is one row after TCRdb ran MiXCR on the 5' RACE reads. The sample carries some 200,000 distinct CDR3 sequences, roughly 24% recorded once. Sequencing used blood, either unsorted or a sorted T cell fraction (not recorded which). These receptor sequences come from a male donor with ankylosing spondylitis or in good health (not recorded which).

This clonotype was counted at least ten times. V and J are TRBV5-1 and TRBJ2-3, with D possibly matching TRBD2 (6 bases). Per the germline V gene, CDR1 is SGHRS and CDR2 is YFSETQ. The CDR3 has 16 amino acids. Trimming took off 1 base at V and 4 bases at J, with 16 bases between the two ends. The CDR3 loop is CASSLSGRRGADTQYF. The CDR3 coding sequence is TGCGCCAGCAGCTTGTCAGGGAGGAGGGGTGCAGATACGCAGTATTTT.

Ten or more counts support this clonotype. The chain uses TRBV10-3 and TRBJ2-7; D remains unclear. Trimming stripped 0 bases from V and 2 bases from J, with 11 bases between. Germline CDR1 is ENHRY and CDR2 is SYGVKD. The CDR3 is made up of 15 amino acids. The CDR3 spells CAISESMFGAYEQYF. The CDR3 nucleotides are TGTGCCATCAGTGAGTCTATGTTTGGAGCCTACGAGCAGTACTTC.

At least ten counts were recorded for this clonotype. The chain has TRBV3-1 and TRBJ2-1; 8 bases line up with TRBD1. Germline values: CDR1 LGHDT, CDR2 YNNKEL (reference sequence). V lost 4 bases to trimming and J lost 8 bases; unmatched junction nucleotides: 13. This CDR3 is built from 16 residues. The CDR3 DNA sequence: TGTGCCAGCAGCCCCAATGCGGCGACAGGGGAAGATGAGCAGTTCTTC. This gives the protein CASSPNAATGEDEQFF.